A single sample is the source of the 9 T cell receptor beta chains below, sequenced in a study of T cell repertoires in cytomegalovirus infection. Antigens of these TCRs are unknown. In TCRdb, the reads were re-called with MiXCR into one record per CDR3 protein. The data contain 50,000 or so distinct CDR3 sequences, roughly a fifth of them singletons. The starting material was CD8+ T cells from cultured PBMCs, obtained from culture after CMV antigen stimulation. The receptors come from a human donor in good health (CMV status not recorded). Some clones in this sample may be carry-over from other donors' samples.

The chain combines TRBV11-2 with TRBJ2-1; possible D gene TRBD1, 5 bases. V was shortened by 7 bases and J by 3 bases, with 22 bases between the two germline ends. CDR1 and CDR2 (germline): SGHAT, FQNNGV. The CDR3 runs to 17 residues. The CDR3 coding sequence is TGTGCCAGCACCTCCTCGGAGACAGAATGGATCTACAATGAGCAGTTCTTC. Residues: CASTSSETEWIYNEQFF.

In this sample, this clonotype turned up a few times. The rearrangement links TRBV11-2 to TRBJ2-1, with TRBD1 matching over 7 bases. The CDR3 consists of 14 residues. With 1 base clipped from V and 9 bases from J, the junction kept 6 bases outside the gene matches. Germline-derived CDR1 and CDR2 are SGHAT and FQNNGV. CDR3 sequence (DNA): TGTGCCAGCAGCTTAGGCAACAGGGGTGGTGAGCAGTTCTTC. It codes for CASSLGNRGGEQFF.

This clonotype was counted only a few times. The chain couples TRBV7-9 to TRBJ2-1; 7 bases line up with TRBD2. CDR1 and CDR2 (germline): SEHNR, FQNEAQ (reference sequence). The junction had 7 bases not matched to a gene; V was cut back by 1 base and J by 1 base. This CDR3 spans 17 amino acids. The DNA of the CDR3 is TGTGCCAGCAGCTTAGTAGGGCTAGCGGCTTCCTACAATGAGCAGTTCTTC. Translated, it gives CASSLVGLAASYNEQFF.

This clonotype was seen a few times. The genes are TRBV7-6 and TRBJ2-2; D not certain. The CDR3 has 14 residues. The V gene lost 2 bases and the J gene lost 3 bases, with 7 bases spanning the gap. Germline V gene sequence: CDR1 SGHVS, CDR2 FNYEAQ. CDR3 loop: CASSLTEDTGELFF. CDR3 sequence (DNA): TGTGCCAGCAGCTTAACAGAGGACACCGGGGAGCTGTTTTTT.

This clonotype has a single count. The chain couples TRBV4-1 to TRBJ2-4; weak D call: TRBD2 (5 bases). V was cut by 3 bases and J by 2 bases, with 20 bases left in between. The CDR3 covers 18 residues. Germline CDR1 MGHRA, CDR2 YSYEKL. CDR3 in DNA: TGCGCCAGCAGCCAGGGCCCGGAGGAGTGGAAATCCAAAAACATTCAGTACTTC. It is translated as CASSQGPEEWKSKNIQYF.

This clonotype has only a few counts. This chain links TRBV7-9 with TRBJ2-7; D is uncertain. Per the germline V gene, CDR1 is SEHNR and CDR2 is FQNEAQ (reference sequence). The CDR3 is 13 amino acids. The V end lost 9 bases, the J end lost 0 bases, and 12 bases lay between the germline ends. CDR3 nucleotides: TGTGCCAGTGTTTTAGGGCCCTCCTACGAGCAGTACTTC. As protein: CASVLGPSYEQYF.

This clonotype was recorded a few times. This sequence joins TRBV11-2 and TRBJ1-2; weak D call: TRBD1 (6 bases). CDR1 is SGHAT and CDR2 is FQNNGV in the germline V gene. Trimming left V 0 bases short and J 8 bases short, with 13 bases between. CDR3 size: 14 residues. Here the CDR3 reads CASSLEGRGFGYTF. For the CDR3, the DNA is TGTGCCAGCAGCTTAGAGGGCAGGGGATTCGGCTACACCTTC.

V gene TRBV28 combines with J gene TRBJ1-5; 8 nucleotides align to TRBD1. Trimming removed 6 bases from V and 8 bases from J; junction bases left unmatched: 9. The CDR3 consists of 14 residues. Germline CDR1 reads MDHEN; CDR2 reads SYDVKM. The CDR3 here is CASSSGQGVKPQHF. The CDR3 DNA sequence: TGTGCCAGCAGCTCCGGACAGGGCGTAAAGCCCCAGCATTTT.

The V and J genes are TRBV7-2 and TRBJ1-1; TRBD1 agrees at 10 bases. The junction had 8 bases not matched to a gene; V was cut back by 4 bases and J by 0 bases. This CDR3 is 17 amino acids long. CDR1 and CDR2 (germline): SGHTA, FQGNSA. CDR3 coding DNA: TGTGCCAGCAGCTCCCGGGACAGGGGTTTTATGAACACTGAAGCTTTCTTT. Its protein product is CASSSRDRGFMNTEAFF. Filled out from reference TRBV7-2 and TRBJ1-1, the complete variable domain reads GAGVSQSPSNKVTEKGKDVELRCDPISGHTALYWYRQSLGQGLEFLIYFQGNSAPDKSGLPSDRFSAERTGGSVSTLTIQRTQQEDSAVYLCASSSRDRGFMNTEAFFGQGTRLTVV.